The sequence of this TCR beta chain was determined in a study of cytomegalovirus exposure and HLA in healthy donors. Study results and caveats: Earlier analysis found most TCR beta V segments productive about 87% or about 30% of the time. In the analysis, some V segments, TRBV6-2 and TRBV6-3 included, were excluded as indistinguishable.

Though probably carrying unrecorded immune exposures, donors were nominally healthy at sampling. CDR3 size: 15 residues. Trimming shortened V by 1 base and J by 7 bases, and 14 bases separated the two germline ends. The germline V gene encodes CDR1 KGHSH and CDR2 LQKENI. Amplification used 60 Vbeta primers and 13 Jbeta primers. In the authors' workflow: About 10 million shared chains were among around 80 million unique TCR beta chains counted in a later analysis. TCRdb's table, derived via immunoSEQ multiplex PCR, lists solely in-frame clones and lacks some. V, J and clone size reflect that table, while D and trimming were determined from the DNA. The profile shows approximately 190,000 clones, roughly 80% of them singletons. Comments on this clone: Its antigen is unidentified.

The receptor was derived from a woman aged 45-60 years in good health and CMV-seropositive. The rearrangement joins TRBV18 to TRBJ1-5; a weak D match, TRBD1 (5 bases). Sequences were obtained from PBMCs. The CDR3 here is CASSPQTGSQQPQHF. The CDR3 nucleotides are TGTGCCAGCTCACCACAAACAGGATCCCAACAGCCCCAGCATTTT.